This T cell receptor (beta chain) was found in a study of shared clonotypes between healthy human individuals. Study conclusions and caveats: What rarefaction showed was incomplete sorted-subset sequencing despite large depth. Researchers found naive subsets generally carried larger estimated richness than memory subsets. Some clonotypes were shared by all four sorted-subset donors, while others were not shared. The non-shared ones had lower generation probabilities than the shared ones.

On this clone itself: Its antigen remains unidentified.

Each of the donors was a healthy adult who was HIV-negative and had not had a recent acute infection or vaccination. Germline CDR1 is LNHNV and CDR2 is YYDKDF (reference sequence). The CDR3 consists of 16 residues. The ends lost 0 bases at V and 7 bases at J; junction bases unmatched: 10. Profiled with immunoSEQ multiplex PCR; TCRdb holds only in-frame clones, not every one. The sample comprises about 600,000 clones, about 96% of which are singletons, and around 0.058% rests with the top ten. Sequencing used naive CD4+ T cells sorted from blood. The sample's subset: CD45RA+ positively selected. J is TRBJ2-5 and V is TRBV15; 8 positions match TRBD2. The TCR originated in a woman younger than 45 in good health. CDR3: CATSRDRGLDIGTQYF. The CDR3 DNA reads as TGTGCCACCAGCAGAGATCGGGGACTAGACATTGGGACCCAGTACTTC.